Shown below are 30 T cell receptor beta chains from a single sample sequenced in a study of OX40 agonist ivuxolimab in advanced cancers. Clones were sequenced by immunoSEQ multiplex PCR, and TCRdb holds only the in-frame ones, with some missing. This table holds some 61,000 clones, 85% to 90% found once. This sample comprised CD4+ or CD8+ T cells sorted from blood, obtained in a trial of the OX40 agonist ivuxolimab. The receptors derive from an adult with an advanced solid tumor such as melanoma, head and neck, liver or kidney cancer.

This clone was recorded a few times. The V gene is TRBV9, the J gene TRBJ2-3, with D uncertain. Deletions cut 4 bases from V and 1 base from J, with 13 bases between. Germline CDR1 reads SGDLS; CDR2 reads YYNGEE. The CDR3 is made up of 15 amino acids. The CDR3 DNA reads as TGTGCCAGCAGCCTTACCGACGGTGGCACAGATACGCAGTATTTT. It is translated as CASSLTDGGTDTQYF.

This clone showed up just once. V is TRBV28 and J is TRBJ1-2; 9 nucleotides match TRBD1. This CDR3 comprises 14 residues. V dropped 4 bases and J dropped 7; count of bases not matched to a gene: 7. Germline V gene data show CDR1 as MDHEN and CDR2 as SYDVKM. CDR3 in amino acids: CASSSTGGSSGYTF. The CDR3 region has the DNA TGTGCCAGCAGTTCAACAGGGGGCTCCAGTGGCTACACCTTC.

V and J are TRBV4-1 and TRBJ1-4; 7 bases align to TRBD1. Per the germline V gene, CDR1 is MGHRA and CDR2 is YSYEKL. This CDR3 is built from 15 residues. The J segment lost 3 bases and the V segment lost 4 bases, leaving 5 bases of the junction unmatched. In DNA, the CDR3 is TGCGCCAGCAGCCTTACCGGGACAGCTAATGAAAAACTGTTTTTT. It codes for CASSLTGTANEKLFF.

CDR3 sequence reads: CASSPRAGWNTEAFF. CDR3 nucleotide sequence: TGTGCCAGCAGCCCCCGGGCAGGGTGGAACACTGAAGCTTTCTTT. V gene TRBV28 combines with J gene TRBJ1-1, with D tentatively TRBD1 (5 bases). Trimming removed 6 bases at V and 1 base at J, with 15 bases between. Germline V CDR1 and CDR2: MDHEN, SYDVKM. The CDR3 extends over 15 amino acids.

The chain combines TRBV18 with TRBJ2-2; D not certain. Between the trimmed V and J ends, which lost 5 bases and 1 base, there was a span of 11 bases. CDR3 length: 15 amino acids. CDR1 KGHSH and CDR2 LQKENI come from the germline V gene. The CDR3 protein is CASSGRSVNTGELFF. CDR3 nucleotides: TGTGCCAGCTCAGGAAGGAGCGTGAACACCGGGGAGCTGTTTTTT.

This clone was counted between two and nine times. The V gene is TRBV2, the J gene TRBJ1-5, with 8 bases aligning to TRBD1. Germline-derived CDR1 and CDR2 are SNHLY and FYNNEI. The trim removed 6 bases at V and 6 bases at J, leaving 7 bases unmatched. This CDR3 has 14 residues. The CDR3 loop is CASRETGESQPQHF. DNA of the CDR3: TGTGCCAGCAGGGAGACAGGGGAGAGTCAGCCCCAGCATTTT. The full variable domain, rest sourced from reference TRBV2 and TRBJ1-5, is EPEVTQTPSHQVTQMGQEVILRCVPISNHLYFYWYRQILGQKVEFLVSFYNNEISEKSEIFDDQFSVERPDGSNFTLKIRSTKLEDSAMYFCASRETGESQPQHFGDGTRLSIL.

V gene TRBV4-2 combines with J gene TRBJ2-7; 15 bases map to TRBD2. CDR1 LGHNA and CDR2 YNFKEQ come from the germline V gene. V was pared by 4 bases and J by 0 bases, with 13 bases of the junction left unmatched. CDR3 length: 20 amino acids. CDR3 residues: CASSLGGLAGGRSSSYEQYF. CDR3 sequence (DNA): TGTGCCAGCAGCCTTGGGGGACTAGCGGGAGGTCGTTCCAGCTCCTACGAGCAGTACTTC.

J is TRBJ2-7 and V is TRBV7-2, with unresolved D. From germline, CDR1 is SGHTA and CDR2 FQGNSA. The V end was cut by 3 bases, the J end by 0 bases, with 18 bases between. The CDR3 covers 17 residues. The CDR3 sequence: CASSLSGSLYLSYEQYF. The CDR3 DNA follows: TGTGCCAGCAGCTTGTCAGGCAGCCTTTACCTCTCCTACGAGCAGTACTTC.

The chain is built from TRBV4-2 and TRBJ2-7; D gene unclear. Trimming pared 3 bases from V and 0 bases from J, leaving 15 bases between. In germline, CDR1 is LGHNA, CDR2 YNFKEQ. CDR3 length: 16 residues. The CDR3 region has the DNA TGTGCCAGCAGCCAGGCCCATGGGCAGAGCTCCTACGAGCAGTACTTC. As protein: CASSQAHGQSSYEQYF.

This clone was seen only once. V usage is TRBV28 and J usage is TRBJ2-5, with 8 bases that match TRBD2. This CDR3 has 15 residues. V lost 3 bases, J lost 6 bases, and 9 bases stayed unmatched. Looked up from germline, CDR1 is MDHEN and CDR2 is SYDVKM. The CDR3 protein is CASSFAAGARQTQYF. The CDR3 nucleotides read TGTGCCAGCAGTTTTGCAGCGGGAGCGCGCCAGACCCAGTACTTC.

The chain is built from TRBV6-9 and TRBJ2-1; 8 nucleotides align to TRBD2. Per germline, CDR1 MNHGY and CDR2 SVAAGI. The CDR3 has 15 amino acids. Trimming at V came to 5 bases and at J to 6 bases, leaving 9 bases not matched to a gene. In DNA form, the CDR3 reads TGTGCCAGCAGTGACGGGACTAGTGCAGGCAATGAGCAGTTCTTC. This gives the protein CASSDGTSAGNEQFF.

This sequence joins TRBV29-1 and TRBJ2-2; D call uncertain. Trimming took 3 bases from V and 1 from J, leaving 6 bases between them. CDR1 SQVTM and CDR2 ANQGSEA come from the germline V gene. This CDR3 has 13 amino acids. CDR3 residues: CSVEGGNTGELFF. CDR3 sequence (DNA): TGCAGCGTTGAGGGCGGGAACACCGGGGAGCTGTTTTTT.

The chain is built from TRBV5-1 and TRBJ2-2, with a possible D match to TRBD1 (6 bases). The CDR3 has 16 residues. Per germline, CDR1 SGHRS and CDR2 YFSETQ. The V and J ends lost 3 bases and 0 bases respectively, with 12 bases between them. This CDR3 is CASSSSGQTNTGELFF. In nucleotides, the CDR3 is TGCGCCAGCAGCTCTTCGGGACAAACGAACACCGGGGAGCTGTTTTTT.

The genes are TRBV14 and TRBJ2-7, with D possibly matching TRBD1 (6 bases). The CDR3 extends over 15 amino acids. Germline V gene sequence: CDR1 SGHDN, CDR2 FVKESK. V was pared by 0 bases and J by 3 bases, with 12 bases between. This chain's CDR3 is CASSQEARGNYEQYF. CDR3 nucleotide sequence: TGTGCCAGCAGCCAAGAGGCCAGGGGAAACTACGAGCAGTACTTC. Together with reference TRBV14 and TRBJ2-7, the CDR3 gives the full variable domain: EAGVTQFPSHSVIEKGQTVTLRCDPISGHDNLYWYRRVMGKEIKFLLHFVKESKQDESGMPNNRFLAERTGGTYSTLKVQPAELEDSGVYFCASSQEARGNYEQYFGPGTRLTVT.

The chain joins TRBV5-1 to TRBJ2-4, with TRBD2 matching 10 bases. The CDR3 consists of 16 residues. The germline gives CDR1 SGHRS, CDR2 YFSETQ. The V segment lost 0 bases and the J segment 3 bases; nucleotides outside the gene matches: 3. The CDR3 reads CASSLVAGGNKNIQYF. Written as DNA, the CDR3 is TGCGCCAGCAGCTTGGTAGCGGGAGGTAACAAAAACATTCAGTACTTC.

The CDR3 nucleotides are TGTGCCAGTAGCCCGGGACTAGCGGGACCCCTATTCTACAATGAGCAGTTCTTC. Residues: CASSPGLAGPLFYNEQFF. J is TRBJ2-1 and V is TRBV19, with 13 bases that match TRBD2. Losses at the gene ends were 6 bases for V and 3 bases for J; bases not matched to a gene: 11. This CDR3 has 18 residues. Looked up from germline, CDR1 is LNHDA and CDR2 is SQIVND (reference sequence).

This chain joins TRBV5-1 and TRBJ2-6, with a tentative D call TRBD1 (5 bases). Germline-derived CDR1 and CDR2 are SGHRS and YFSETQ. The CDR3 loop spans 15 amino acids. V was shortened by 5 bases and J by 2 bases, with 11 bases between the two germline ends. As DNA, the CDR3 is TGCGCCAGCAGGTTGTCGACAGCTGGGGCCAACGTCCTGACTTTC. Protein sequence: CASRLSTAGANVLTF.

This chain connects TRBV10-2 to TRBJ2-3; D is perhaps TRBD1 (5 bases). The germline V gene has CDR1 WSHSY and CDR2 SAAADI. This CDR3 region has 13 residues. The ends were cut back, 8 bases at V and 0 bases at J, with 9 bases in the middle. In nucleotides, the CDR3 is TGCGCCAGCGCTGGACATAGCACAGATACGCAGTATTTT. Its translation is CASAGHSTDTQYF.

Note on this clone: An end of the junction does not agree with germline; a read error may underlie this. The V and J genes are TRBV28 and TRBJ1-1; 7 nucleotides match TRBD1. This CDR3 spans 14 amino acids. The germline CDR1 and CDR2 sequences are MDHEN and SYDVKM. CDR3 in DNA: TGTGCCAGCAGATTATCAGGGACAGCGAGGGGGAAAATCTTT. Translated: CASRLSGTARGKIF. The full variable domain, rest sourced from reference TRBV28 and TRBJ1-1, is DVKVTQSSRYLVKRTGEKVFLECVQDMDHENMFWYRQDPGLGLRLIYFSYDVKMKEKGDIPEGYSVSREKKERFSLILESASTNQTSMYLCASRLSGTARGKIFGQGTRLTVV.

This rearrangement joins TRBV10-3 to TRBJ2-3; 8 bases align to TRBD1. The length of the CDR3 is 16 residues. V shed 3 bases and J 0 bases; nucleotides not matched to a gene: 5. CDR1 is ENHRY, CDR2 SYGVKD, per germline. CDR3 sequence (DNA): TGTGCCATCAGTGATGGACAGGGTCCGAGCACAGATACGCAGTATTTT. The encoded protein is CAISDGQGPSTDTQYF.

The genes are TRBV6-6 and TRBJ2-1; D unresolved. V lost 2 bases and J 7 bases, leaving 3 bases between the germline ends. CDR1 and CDR2 from the germline V gene are MNHNY and SVGAGI (reference sequence). This CDR3 has 11 amino acids. This CDR3 reads CASSYPNEQFF. CDR3 in DNA: TGTGCCAGCAGTTACCCGAATGAGCAGTTCTTC.

V usage is TRBV6-1 and J usage is TRBJ1-2; D unclear. The CDR3 length is 15 residues. Trimming removed 1 base at V and 4 bases at J, with 13 bases between. The germline CDR1 and CDR2 sequences are MNHNS and SASEGT. The CDR3 is CASSEEGLGPYGYTF. The CDR3 region has the DNA TGTGCCAGCAGTGAAGAAGGGCTCGGTCCCTATGGCTACACCTTC.

The chain carries TRBV28 and TRBJ1-2; no reliable D call. V lost 1 base and J lost 8, with 11 bases in between. CDR3 length: 13 residues. Germline V gene data show CDR1 as MDHEN and CDR2 as SYDVKM. The CDR3 DNA is TGTGCCAGCAGTTTATTACGGATAAGCGGCTACACCTTC. Its translation: CASSLLRISGYTF.

The J gene is TRBJ1-1, the V gene TRBV27, with TRBD1 matching 7 bases. V lost 5 bases, J lost 1 base, and 4 bases stayed unmatched. The germline V gene encodes CDR1 MNHEY and CDR2 SMNVEV (reference sequence). The CDR3 is 14 amino acids. The CDR3 loop reads CASSPGQSNTEAFF. The CDR3 bases are TGTGCCAGCAGTCCGGGACAGTCGAACACTGAAGCTTTCTTT.

This chain connects TRBV4-2 to TRBJ1-5; D perhaps matches TRBD1 (5 bases). The CDR3 totals 16 residues. Germline CDR1 is LGHNA and CDR2 is YNFKEQ. Trimming left V 3 bases short and J 1 base short, with 13 bases between. The CDR3 coding sequence is TGTGCCAGCAGCCAGGATGGGGAGGGGAGCAATCAGCCCCAGCATTTT. Protein sequence: CASSQDGEGSNQPQHF.

This clone was seen a handful of times. The genes are TRBV28 and TRBJ1-1; D call uncertain. Germline values: CDR1 MDHEN, CDR2 SYDVKM. The germline V and J ends were trimmed by 6 bases and 1 base, with 12 bases remaining between them. This CDR3 comprises 14 residues. The CDR3 region has the DNA TGTGCCAGCAGCTCCTATTATGGGAACACTGAAGCTTTCTTT. Translated: CASSSYYGNTEAFF.

The V call is TRBV30, the J call TRBJ2-7, with 10 bases that match TRBD1. V lost 7 bases and J lost 1; bases outside the gene matches: 10. The CDR3 totals 15 residues. The V gene's germline CDR1 is GTSNPN and CDR2 SVGIG (reference sequence). The CDR3 spells CASRDRGRFSYEQYF. CDR3 sequence (DNA): TGTGCCTCCAGGGACAGGGGAAGATTTTCCTACGAGCAGTACTTC.

With regard to this clone: Germline is not matched at one junction end, which may reflect a read error. J is TRBJ1-1 and V is TRBV28; TRBD1 aligns across 7 bases. The germline V gene encodes CDR1 MDHEN and CDR2 SYDVKM. The CDR3 spans 16 residues. DNA of the CDR3: TGTGCCAGCAGTCTATGGGACAGCGATCCATCGCTAACGACGAAGTTT. Residues: CASSLWDSDPSLTTKF.

This sequence joins TRBV4-1 and TRBJ2-5; 14 positions agree with TRBD2. Per the germline V gene, CDR1 is MGHRA and CDR2 is YSYEKL. Trimming took 6 bases from V and 4 from J; bases not matched to a gene: 4. The CDR3 runs 15 residues. The CDR3 DNA sequence: TGCGCCAGCAGTCTAGGACTAGCGGGGGGAGAGACCCAGTACTTC. Its translation is CASSLGLAGGETQYF.

This clone appeared a single time. V is TRBV29-1 and J is TRBJ1-4; TRBD1 aligns across 9 bases. CDR3 size: 15 residues. V lost 6 bases and J lost 4; bases outside the gene matches: 9. CDR1 is SQVTM, CDR2 ANQGSEA, per germline. CDR3 nucleotides: TGCAGCGTCGGGGGGACAGGGAGCCTTAATGAAAAACTGTTTTTT. Its protein product is CSVGGTGSLNEKLFF. The full variable domain, completed using reference TRBV29-1 and TRBJ1-4, is SAVISQKPSRDICQRGTSLTIQCQVDSQVTMMFWYRQQPGQSLTLIATANQGSEATYESGFVIDKFPISRPNLTFSTLTVSNMSPEDSSIYLCSVGGTGSLNEKLFFGSGTQLSVL.